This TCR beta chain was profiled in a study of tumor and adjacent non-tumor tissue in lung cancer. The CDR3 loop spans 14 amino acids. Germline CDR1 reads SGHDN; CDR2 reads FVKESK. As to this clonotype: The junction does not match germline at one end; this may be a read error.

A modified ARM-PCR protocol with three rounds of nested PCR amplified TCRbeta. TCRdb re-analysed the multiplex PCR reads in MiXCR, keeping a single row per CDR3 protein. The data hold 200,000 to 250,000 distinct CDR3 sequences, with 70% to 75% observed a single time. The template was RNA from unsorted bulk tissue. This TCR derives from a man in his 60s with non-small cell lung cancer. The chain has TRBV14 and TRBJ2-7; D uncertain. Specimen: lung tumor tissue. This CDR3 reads CSSSQDWSFQVQYF. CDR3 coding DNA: TGTTCCAGCAGCCAAGATTGGTCGTTTCAAGTGCAGTACTTC.